Sequencing of this T cell receptor (beta chain) was carried out in a study of cytomegalovirus exposure and HLA in healthy donors (dated by TCRdb to between 2016 and 2019). Regarding the research as a whole: According to an earlier analysis of 450 to 650 of the donors, roughly 180 million T cells yielded roughly 110 million unique TCR beta sequences and approximately 300 Gb of sequence data. Roughly 320 gigabases of sequencing data and about 92 million unique TCR sequences made up an early release that covered several hundred HLA-typed donors. Of the 350 to 400 genotyped donors, over 70% fell in the genetic ancestry cluster associated with self-reported Caucasian donors. The study aimed to test whether cataloging public T cell receptors could reveal signatures of past pathogen exposure. The T cell repertoires of 550 to 850 subjects were profiled by immunosequencing and related to cytomegalovirus serostatus. Along with the approximately 650-subject first cohort, a separate validation cohort of 120 different subjects was used. To predict cytomegalovirus infection status, the study brought together high-throughput TCR immunosequencing, statistical association of individual TCRs with disease status, and machine learning. In a later analysis, previously published TCR beta repertoires from roughly 710 donors were re-analyzed and high-resolution HLA genotyping was added so that TCR occurrence patterns could be studied. Rather than using new phenotypic data, the later analysis identified candidate immune exposures from TCR beta sequences and from how often those sequences occurred across donors. To decide whether each TCR beta V gene segment behaved as functional or pseudogenic, an earlier analysis of fewer than 750 of the donors relied on high-throughput TCR beta sequencing. Donor age, sex, ethnicity and CMV serostatus were collected together with the repertoire data. In a later genetic analysis, genome-wide SNP genotypes for about three fifths of the roughly 670 donors were used, and that subset was treated as a discovery cohort. All discovery cohort repertoires had been generated using a single sequencing platform. HLA typing covered class I and class II loci at four-digit resolution. Typing coverage varied by locus: roughly 629-640 donors for A, B, C, DRB1 and DQB1; approximately 560 for DQA1; more than 600 for DPA1; roughly 450 for DPB1. Roughly 5 DR-DQ haplotypes were handled as single units for association and clustering, since linkage in the cohort was strong. Among roughly 400 genotyped donors of the cohort, an average of roughly 240,000 unique TCR beta nucleotide sequences were sequenced per donor, approximately 20% of them non-productive. General conclusions and limits of the study: In an earlier analysis of approximately 600 of the donors, most TCR beta V segments were observed in productive rearrangements about 90% or about 30% of the time, broadly matching IMGT annotations. A later genetic analysis reported fewer N-insertions in productive TCRs among donors in an Asian-associated ancestry cluster than the roughly 700-donor mean. Because counts were too low, seventeen rarely observed V segments, including chromosome 9 orphons, were excluded from the earlier analysis of around 590 of the donors. Correlated functional status among segregating V segments might be attributable to linkage disequilibrium, but an unknown experimental factor could not be ruled out. In a later analysis, TCR association rates were found to vary across HLA loci, with the most associated TCRs seen for DRB1 alleles and the fewest for HLA-C alleles. The classifier was reported to diagnose cytomegalovirus status with high specificity and sensitivity in both the original and validation cohorts. In a later genetic analysis, a missense DCLRE1C variant was associated with V-gene and J-gene trimming of TCR beta chains, and the association was replicated in an independent cohort. The sequencing pipeline was judged likely to have produced a cluster of highly shared sequence variants as a technical artifact. A total of fewer than 200 TCR beta chains were listed by the study as associated with cytomegalovirus. In a later analysis, several top co-occurrence clusters were reported to appear linked to parvovirus B19, influenza, CMV and Epstein-Barr virus. HLA typing was unavailable for some donors at each locus, so association tests used only the typed subset. For the cohort, immune exposure information was limited to CMV serostatus. Strong co-occurrence of HLA alleles, especially DR and DQ, made assigning TCR associations to individual alleles difficult. Most TCR sequences were observed very rarely across donors, whereas some public TCRs were present in many individuals. Because the 87-base-pair reads could not distinguish some IMGT-functional V segments, including TRBV6-2 and TRBV6-3, those segments were excluded. The authors suggested that the approach could potentially be extended to other disease states and immunological phenotypes. In a later analysis, 16,951 TCR beta sequences were associated with specific HLA alleles at a false discovery rate of 0.05. In vitro tests confirmed that a few of the cytomegalovirus-associated TCR beta chains recognize cytomegalovirus antigens. A further reported finding was that TCR beta sequences accurately predicted the HLA-A and HLA-B alleles for most subjects in the first cohort. A later analysis found that HLA-associated TCR beta chains were more clonally expanded and had lower generation probabilities than equally common non-associated chains. Presence/absence analyses assumed roughly uniform sequencing depth across donors, an assumption that may not hold. Most CMV-associated TCR beta chains appeared to be HLA-restricted in a later analysis, and the HLA associations seemed to be driven largely by CMV exposure. In this cohort, only TCR beta chains were sequenced, and detectable features were limited by the absence of alpha or paired-chain data.

This clone appeared a single time. Its antigen is still unknown. The input lacks base qualities; no much larger clone sits a single base away. Library preparation was by the immunoSEQ multiplex PCR assay. For the multiplex PCR, a mixture combining 60 forward primers for TCR Vbeta segments and 13 reverse primers for TCR Jbeta segments was used. The CDR3 region of rearranged TCR beta genes was amplified from genomic DNA by a multiplex PCR assay. The Illumina HiSeq System was used to sequence the amplified TCR beta libraries as 87-base-pair reads. The original pipeline was this. A later analysis tallied some 79 million unique TCR beta chains across the 666 repertoires, and approximately 12 million of those chains were shared by two or more donors. A nearest-neighbor algorithm error-corrected the raw reads and collapsed the reads into unique sequences, merging closely related sequences to remove PCR and sequencing errors. Alignment of CDR3 sequences to IMGT reference sequences was used to assign V, D and J gene segments. Each retained sequence needed at least a six-nucleotide match to both a V gene segment and a J gene segment. Rearrangements were called productive when the CDR3 lacked stop codons and stayed in frame with V and J; all others were non-productive. CDR3 was defined by IMGT convention, running from the second conserved V-encoded cysteine to the conserved J-encoded phenylalanine. The earlier analysis of 587 of the donors excluded sequences that lacked an unambiguous match to a single V gene segment. An earlier analysis of under 750 of the donors called V segments functional above 56.7% productive rearrangements and segregating when the between-donor standard deviation exceeded 5%. A statistical classification framework was developed to diagnose cytomegalovirus status using the catalog of TCR beta chain sequences. A later analysis assigned V and J genes by comparing TCR nucleotide sequences with IMGT/GENE-DB human TR gene sequences. A later analysis assigned CDR3 sequences and most-parsimonious VDJ recombination scenarios with the TCRdist pipeline. A later analysis defined each TCR beta chain by its CDR3 amino acid sequence plus V-gene family, and excluded reads lacking a unique V-gene family. In a later analysis, around 600 highly shared, low-generation-probability nucleotide sequences were removed to address suspected cross-contamination and a sequencing artifact. A later analysis calculated a clonal expansion index for each public chain from normalized within-repertoire ranks of inferred template counts. A later analysis computed generation probabilities with a VDJ recombination model fitted to out-of-frame rearrangements, and checked the results against IGoR. A later analysis scored TCR-TCR, TCR-HLA and TCR-CMV co-occurrence with hypergeometric tests, applying a repertoire-size bias correction to TCR pairs. A later analysis estimated false discovery rates by permuting HLA or CMV assignments 20 times. A later analysis grouped co-occurring TCRs with DBSCAN, adding TCRdist sequence similarity when clustering within HLA-allele-positive subsets. Co-occurrence clustering excluded repertoires with fewer than 30,000 or more than 120,000 public chains, plus five with anomalous nucleotide sharing. TCRdb provides this immuneACCESS table in a form limited to in-frame rearrangements. Some clones are lacking; in checked studies, under half of them reflect an unresolved V gene, and why the rest are absent is not known. V and J calls plus clone size are reproduced from that table; the DNA served to infer D and trimming. This sample gives under 150,000 clones in total; approximately 80% of them show up just once. The biggest ten clones account for roughly 8.8% of the sample.

The cohort comprised 710 or so healthy bone marrow donors. All cohort members were sampled while nominally healthy, although unrecorded immune exposures were likely present. The donor was CMV seropositive and was included in the group of around 300 seropositive cohort members. A peripheral blood sample was provided by each donor, and peripheral blood mononuclear cells were used for TCR beta sequencing. Genomic DNA was extracted from the blood cell samples with the Qiagen DNeasy Blood Extraction Kit. Reading the germline V gene gives CDR1 KGHSH and CDR2 LQKENI. Trimming accounts for 4 bases at V and 4 bases at J, while the number of junction bases matched to no gene is 7. The CDR3 runs 15 residues from the cysteine to the phenylalanine. The kept DNA is CDR3 alone, 45 bases in frame from the first base.

In this chain, TRBV18 is recombined with TRBJ2-3, and TRBD1 aligns with 8 junction nucleotides. The source of this sequence is a woman between 45 and 65 years old in good health and CMV-seropositive. The specimen sequenced was PBMCs. The CDR3 protein: CASSRRTGSADTQYF. The nucleotide sequence is TGTGCCAGCTCACGACGGACAGGGTCCGCAGATACGCAGTATTTT.